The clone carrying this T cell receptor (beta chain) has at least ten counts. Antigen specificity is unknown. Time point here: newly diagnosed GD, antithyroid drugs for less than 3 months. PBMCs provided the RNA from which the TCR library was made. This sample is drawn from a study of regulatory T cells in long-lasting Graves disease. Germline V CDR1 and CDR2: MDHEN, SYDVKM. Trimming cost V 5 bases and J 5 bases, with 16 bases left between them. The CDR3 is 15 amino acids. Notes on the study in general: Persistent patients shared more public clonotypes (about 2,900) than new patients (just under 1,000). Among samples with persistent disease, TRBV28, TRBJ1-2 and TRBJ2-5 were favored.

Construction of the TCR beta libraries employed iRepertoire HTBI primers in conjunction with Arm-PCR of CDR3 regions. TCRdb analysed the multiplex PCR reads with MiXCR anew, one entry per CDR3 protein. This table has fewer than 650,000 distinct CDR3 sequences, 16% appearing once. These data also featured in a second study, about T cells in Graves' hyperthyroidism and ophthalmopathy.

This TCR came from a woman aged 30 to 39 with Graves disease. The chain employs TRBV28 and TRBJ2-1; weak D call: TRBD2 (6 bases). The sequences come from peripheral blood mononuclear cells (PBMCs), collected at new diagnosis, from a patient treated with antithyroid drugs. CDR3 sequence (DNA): TGTGCCAGCAGTCGCGGGGCGCGGCTGGACAATGAGCAGTTCTTC. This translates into CASSRGARLDNEQFF.